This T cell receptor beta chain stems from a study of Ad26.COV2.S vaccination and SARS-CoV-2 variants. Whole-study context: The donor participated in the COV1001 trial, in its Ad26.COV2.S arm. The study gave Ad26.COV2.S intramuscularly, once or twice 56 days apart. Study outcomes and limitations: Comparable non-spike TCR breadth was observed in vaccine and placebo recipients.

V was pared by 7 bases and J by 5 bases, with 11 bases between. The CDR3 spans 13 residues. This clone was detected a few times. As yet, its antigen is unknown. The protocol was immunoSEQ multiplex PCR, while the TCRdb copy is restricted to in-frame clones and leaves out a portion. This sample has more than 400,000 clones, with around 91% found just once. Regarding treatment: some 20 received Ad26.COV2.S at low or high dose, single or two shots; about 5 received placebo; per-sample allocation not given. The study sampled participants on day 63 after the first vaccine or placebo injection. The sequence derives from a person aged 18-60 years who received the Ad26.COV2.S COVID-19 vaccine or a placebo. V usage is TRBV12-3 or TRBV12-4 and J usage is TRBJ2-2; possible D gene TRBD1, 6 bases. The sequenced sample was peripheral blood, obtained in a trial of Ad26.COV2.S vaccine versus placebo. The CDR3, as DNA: TGTGCCAGCACCCCAACAGGGACCGGGGAGCTGTTTTTT. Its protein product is CASTPTGTGELFF.